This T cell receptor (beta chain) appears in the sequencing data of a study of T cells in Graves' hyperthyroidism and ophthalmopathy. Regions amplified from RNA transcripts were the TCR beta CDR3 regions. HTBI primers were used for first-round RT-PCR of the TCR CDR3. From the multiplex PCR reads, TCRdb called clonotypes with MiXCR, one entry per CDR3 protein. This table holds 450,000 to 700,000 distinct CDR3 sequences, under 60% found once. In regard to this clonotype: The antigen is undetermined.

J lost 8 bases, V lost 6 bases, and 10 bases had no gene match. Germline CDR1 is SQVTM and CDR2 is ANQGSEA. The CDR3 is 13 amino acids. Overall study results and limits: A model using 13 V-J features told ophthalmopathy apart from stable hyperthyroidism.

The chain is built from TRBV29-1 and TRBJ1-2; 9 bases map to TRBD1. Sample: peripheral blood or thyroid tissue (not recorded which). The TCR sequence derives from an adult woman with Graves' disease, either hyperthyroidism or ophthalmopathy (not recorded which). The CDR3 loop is CSVLLGTGLGYTF. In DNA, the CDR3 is TGCAGCGTCCTTCTTGGGACAGGGCTGGGCTACACCTTC.